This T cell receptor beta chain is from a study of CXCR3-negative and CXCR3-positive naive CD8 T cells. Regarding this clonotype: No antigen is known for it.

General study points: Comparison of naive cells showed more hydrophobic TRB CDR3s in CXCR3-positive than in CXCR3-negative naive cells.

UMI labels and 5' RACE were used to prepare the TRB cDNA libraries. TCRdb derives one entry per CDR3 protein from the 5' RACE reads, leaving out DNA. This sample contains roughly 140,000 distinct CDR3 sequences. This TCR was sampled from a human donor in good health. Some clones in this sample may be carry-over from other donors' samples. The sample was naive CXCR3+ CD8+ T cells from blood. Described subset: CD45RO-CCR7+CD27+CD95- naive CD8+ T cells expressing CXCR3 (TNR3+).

The CDR3 loop is CASSYPRQRGAPWGQYF. The chain is built from TRBV6-9 and TRBJ2-5; TCRdb lists TRBD1, though no DNA is available to test this call. Germline loops: CDR1 MNHGY, CDR2 SVAAGI. This CDR3 is built from 17 residues.